The T cell receptor (beta chain) under discussion was sequenced for a study of T cells after yellow fever vaccination. Points from the study as a whole: After the booster, approximately 96% of CD4 and more than 75% of CD8 primary-response clones were re-detected.

Concerning this clonotype itself: The antigen is undetermined.

One entry per CDR3 protein, called by TCRdb with MiXCR from the 5' RACE reads. The table records about 360,000 distinct CDR3 sequences, around 6.4% of them present only once. Germline lookup yields CDR1 SNHLY and CDR2 FYNNEI. CDR3 length: 13 residues. The V end was cut by 7 bases, the J end by 5 bases, with 12 bases between. The chain couples TRBV2 to TRBJ2-1; D not certain. This TCR derives from a man under 40 who received the YFV17D yellow fever vaccine. Sequences were derived from PBMCs, sampled 5 days after the yellow fever booster vaccination. The CDR3 nucleotides read TGTGCCAGCAATTCTGACGGAAACAATGAGCAGTTCTTC. Translation gives CASNSDGNNEQFF.